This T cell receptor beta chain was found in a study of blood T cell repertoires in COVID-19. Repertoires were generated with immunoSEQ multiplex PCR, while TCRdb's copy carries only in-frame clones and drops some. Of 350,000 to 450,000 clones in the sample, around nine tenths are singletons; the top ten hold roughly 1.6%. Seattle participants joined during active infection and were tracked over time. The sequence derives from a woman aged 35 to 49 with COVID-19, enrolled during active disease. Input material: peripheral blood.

The CDR3, as DNA: TGTGCCAGCAGCCACGGCCTAGCGGGCCTCGAGCAGTACTTC. As protein: CASSHGLAGLEQYF. The chain is built from TRBV3-1 (or the pseudogene TRBV3-2) and TRBJ2-7; 8 bases are a match to TRBD2. The germline V gene has CDR1 LGHDT and CDR2 YNNKEL (reference sequence). V shed 3 bases, J shed 6 bases, and the junction held 7 bases outside the gene matches. The CDR3 totals 14 residues.